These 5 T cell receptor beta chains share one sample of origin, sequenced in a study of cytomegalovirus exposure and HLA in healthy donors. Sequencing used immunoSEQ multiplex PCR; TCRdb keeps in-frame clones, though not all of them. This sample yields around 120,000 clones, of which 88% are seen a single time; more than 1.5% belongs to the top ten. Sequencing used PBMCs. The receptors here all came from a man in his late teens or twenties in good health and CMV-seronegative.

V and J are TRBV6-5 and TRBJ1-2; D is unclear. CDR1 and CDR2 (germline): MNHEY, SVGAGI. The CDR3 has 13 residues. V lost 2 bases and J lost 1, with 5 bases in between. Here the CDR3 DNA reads TGTGCCAGCAGTTACAATTATAACTATGGCTACACCTTC. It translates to CASSYNYNYGYTF.

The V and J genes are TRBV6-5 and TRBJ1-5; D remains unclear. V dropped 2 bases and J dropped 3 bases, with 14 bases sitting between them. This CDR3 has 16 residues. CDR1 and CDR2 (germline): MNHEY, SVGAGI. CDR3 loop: CASSYEDYTHNQPQHF. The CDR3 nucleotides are TGTGCCAGCAGTTACGAAGATTACACCCACAATCAGCCCCAGCATTTT.

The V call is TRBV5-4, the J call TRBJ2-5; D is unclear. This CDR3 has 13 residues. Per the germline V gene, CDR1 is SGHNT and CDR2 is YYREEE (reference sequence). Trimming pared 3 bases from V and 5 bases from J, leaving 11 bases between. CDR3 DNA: TGTGCCAGCAGCTCGTCTCAGTCGGAGACCCAGTACTTC. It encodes CASSSSQSETQYF.

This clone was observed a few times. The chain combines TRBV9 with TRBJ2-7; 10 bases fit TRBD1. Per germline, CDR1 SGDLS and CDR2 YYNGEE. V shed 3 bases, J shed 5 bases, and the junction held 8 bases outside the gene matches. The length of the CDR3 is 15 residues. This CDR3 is CASSARQGANDEQYF. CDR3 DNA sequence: TGTGCCAGCAGCGCGAGACAGGGGGCGAACGACGAGCAGTACTTC. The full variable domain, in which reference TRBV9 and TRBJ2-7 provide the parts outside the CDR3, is DSGVTQTPKHLITATGQRVTLRCSPRSGDLSVYWYQQSLDQGLQFLIQYYNGEERAKGNILERFSAQQFPDLHSELNLSSLELGDSALYFCASSARQGANDEQYFGPGTRLTVT.

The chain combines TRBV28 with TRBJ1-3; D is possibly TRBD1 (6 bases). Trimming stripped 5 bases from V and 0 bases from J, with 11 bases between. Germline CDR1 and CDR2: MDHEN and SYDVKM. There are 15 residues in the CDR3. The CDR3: CASSRTVSSGNTIYF. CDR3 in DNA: TGTGCCAGCAGTAGGACAGTTTCCTCTGGAAACACCATATATTTT.